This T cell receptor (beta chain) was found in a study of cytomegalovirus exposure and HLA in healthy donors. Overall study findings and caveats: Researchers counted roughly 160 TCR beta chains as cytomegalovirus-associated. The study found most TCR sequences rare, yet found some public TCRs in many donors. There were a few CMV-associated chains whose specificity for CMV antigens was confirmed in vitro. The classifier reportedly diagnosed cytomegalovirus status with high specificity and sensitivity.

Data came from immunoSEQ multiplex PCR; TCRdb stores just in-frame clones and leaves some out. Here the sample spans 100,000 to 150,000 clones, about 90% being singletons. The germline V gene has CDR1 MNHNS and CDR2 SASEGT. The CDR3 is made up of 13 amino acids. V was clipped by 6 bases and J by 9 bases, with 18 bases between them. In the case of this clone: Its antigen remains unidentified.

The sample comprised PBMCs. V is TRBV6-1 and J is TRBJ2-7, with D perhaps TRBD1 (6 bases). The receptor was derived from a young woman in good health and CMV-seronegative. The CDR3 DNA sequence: TGTGCCAGCAGGGAGACAGGTACTGGCGTGCAGTACTTC. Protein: CASRETGTGVQYF.